The T cell receptor (beta chain) described here comes from a study of cytomegalovirus exposure and HLA in healthy donors. Findings and caveats of the study: A link between a missense DCLRE1C variant and TCR beta V- and J-gene trimming emerged from a later analysis.

Comments on this clone: Its target is not known.

V was clipped by 1 base and J by 7 bases; unmatched bases: 10. Germline CDR1 reads SGHTA; CDR2 reads FQGNSA. This CDR3 is 17 amino acids long. Each donor was healthy, and each was a bone marrow donor. A multiplex PCR was run with 60 Vbeta primers and 13 Jbeta primers. Profiled with immunoSEQ multiplex PCR; TCRdb holds only in-frame clones, not every one. In the table there are about 150,000 clones, roughly 80% of which are singletons. Sequencing was carried out using PBMCs. V is TRBV7-2 and J is TRBJ1-6; 7 bases align to TRBD1. The sequence was obtained from a human donor in good health. The CDR3 loop reads CASSLDGPAGGNSPLHF. The CDR3 region has the DNA TGTGCCAGCAGCTTAGATGGGCCGGCAGGGGGGAATTCACCCCTCCACTTT.